Listed here are 20 T cell receptor beta chains from one sample, sequenced in a study of metastatic and nonmetastatic thyroid tumors. All patients reached thyroid surgery having received no treatment beforehand. TCRdb re-clonotyped the PCR reads via MiXCR. This sample carries 16,000 or so clones, 20% to 30% of them seen once, and the ten largest clones take more than 9%. The sequenced sample was adjacent normal tissue. Receptor source: a female donor with papillary thyroid cancer or a benign thyroid nodule (not recorded which). Some clones in this sample may be carry-over from other donors' samples.

This clone was observed a few times. V and J are TRBV28 and TRBJ1-2, with D possibly matching TRBD1 (6 bases). The CDR3 runs to 14 residues. The V end lost 3 bases, the J end lost 7 bases, and 15 bases lay between the germline ends. Germline V gene lookup returns CDR1 MDHEN and CDR2 SYDVKM. In DNA form, the CDR3 reads TGTGCCAGCAGTTTGCGGCAGGGGATAAGTGGCTACACCTTC. Protein: CASSLRQGISGYTF.

The chain employs TRBV20-1 and TRBJ2-7, with 12 bases matching TRBD2. Germline V CDR1 and CDR2: DFQATT, SNEGSKA (reference sequence). CDR3 length: 16 amino acids. J gave up 4 bases and V 6 bases, and 13 bases lay outside the gene matches. CDR3 in amino acids: CSATLLGTSGFYEQYF. The CDR3 region has the DNA TGCAGTGCCACCCTGCTCGGGACTAGCGGGTTTTACGAGCAGTACTTC.

The V and J genes are TRBV12-3 or TRBV12-4 and TRBJ2-3, with TRBD2 matching 9 bases. V shed 5 bases and J 4 bases; nucleotides not matched to a gene: 10. This CDR3 is built from 16 residues. The DNA for the CDR3 is TGTGCCAGCAGTCTCCAGGCGGGAGGGGGGGCAGATACGCAGTATTTT. Translating gives CASSLQAGGGADTQYF.

The V call is TRBV11-2, the J call TRBJ2-7; TRBD2 agrees at 8 bases. Germline V lookup: CDR1 SGHAT, CDR2 FQNNGV. V shed 5 bases and J 0 bases; nucleotides not matched to a gene: 6. The CDR3 loop spans 15 amino acids. The CDR3 region has the DNA TGTGCCAGCAGCCAGCGGGGGAGACTCTCCTACGAGCAGTACTTC. Its translation: CASSQRGRLSYEQYF.

The chain is built from TRBV20-1 and TRBJ1-4; 7 bases fit TRBD1. The J segment lost 8 bases and the V segment lost 6 bases, leaving 15 bases of the junction unmatched. The germline gives CDR1 DFQATT, CDR2 SNEGSKA (reference sequence). This CDR3 spans 15 amino acids. CDR3 sequence: CSAPPEEGAREKLFF. CDR3 nucleotide sequence: TGCAGTGCCCCACCCGAGGAGGGGGCAAGGGAAAAACTGTTTTTT.

This clone occurred a few times. J is TRBJ2-1 and V is TRBV9; 7 bases map to TRBD1. CDR1 and CDR2 from the germline V gene are SGDLS and YYNGEE. This CDR3 has 19 amino acids. V lost 3 bases, J lost 2 bases, and 17 bases stayed unmatched. The CDR3 region is CASSAATSRDRGTYNEQFF. The CDR3 region has the DNA TGTGCCAGCAGCGCCGCCACGTCCCGGGACAGAGGAACCTACAATGAGCAGTTCTTC.

The gene calls are TRBV6-1 and TRBJ1-6; no clear D. Germline-derived CDR1 and CDR2 are MNHNS and SASEGT. Trimming cost V 5 bases and J 7 bases, with 9 bases left between them. The CDR3 length is 13 residues. CDR3 sequence (DNA): TGTGCCAGCAGTTTAGCCTGGAATTCACCCCTCCACTTT. Translation gives CASSLAWNSPLHF.

This clone has just a few counts. The rearrangement joins TRBV27 to TRBJ1-1; no definite D call. This CDR3 region has 19 residues. V was cut by 0 bases and J by 4 bases, with 24 bases left in between. Germline V gene data show CDR1 as MNHEY and CDR2 as SMNVEV (reference sequence). The CDR3 loop is CASSLSYSPGPRYATEAFF. CDR3 DNA sequence: TGTGCCAGCAGTTTATCATACTCACCGGGTCCCCGGTACGCCACTGAAGCTTTCTTT.

The sample holds a few counts of this clone. The chain carries TRBV6-5 and TRBJ2-7; 13 positions match TRBD2. After removal of 7 bases from V and 1 base from J, the junction contained 13 bases not matched to a gene. Germline assignment: CDR1 MNHEY and CDR2 SVGAGI. The CDR3 has 18 amino acids. The CDR3 here is CASTVGGTSGILSYEQYF. The CDR3 DNA reads TGTGCCAGCACCGTCGGAGGGACTAGCGGGATCCTATCCTACGAGCAGTACTTC.

This chain's CDR3 is CASSPRLEPGELFF. The CDR3 DNA is TGTGCCAGCTCACCGCGACTAGAACCCGGGGAGCTGTTTTTT. The rearrangement joins TRBV18 to TRBJ2-2, with D perhaps matching TRBD2 (6 bases). Germline loops: CDR1 KGHSH, CDR2 LQKENI. The CDR3 extends over 14 amino acids. Trimming left V 3 bases short and J 6 bases short, with 11 bases between.

J is TRBJ2-7 and V is TRBV11-1, with 7 bases aligning to TRBD2. V gave up 5 bases and J gave up 5 bases; unmatched junction bases: 12. Germline CDR1 reads SGHAT; CDR2 reads FQDESV (reference sequence). The CDR3 loop spans 15 amino acids. The CDR3 DNA is TGTGCCAGCAGCCAGTGGGGCGGACTAGAGAACGAGCAGTACTTC. Its protein is CASSQWGGLENEQYF.

This clone was recorded many times. The chain's CDR3 is CASSYGPEAEQYF. As DNA, the CDR3 is TGTGCCAGCAGCTACGGGCCGGAGGCCGAGCAGTACTTC. The rearrangement uses TRBV7-2 and TRBJ2-7; weak D call: TRBD2 (5 bases). The V end lost 4 bases, the J end lost 6 bases, and 13 bases lay between the germline ends. The CDR3 extends over 13 amino acids. Germline-derived CDR1 and CDR2 are SGHTA and FQGNSA.

The chain uses TRBV5-4 and TRBJ2-3; D unresolved. V lost 0 bases and J 3 bases, leaving 8 bases between the germline ends. The CDR3 extends over 14 amino acids. CDR1 is SGHNT, CDR2 YYREEE, per germline (reference sequence). The CDR3 coding sequence is TGTGCCAGCAGCTTGGGGACGAGGACAGATACGCAGTATTTT. Encoded protein: CASSLGTRTDTQYF.

The chain uses TRBV7-2 and TRBJ2-7; D is perhaps TRBD1 (6 bases). Trimming took off 0 bases at V and 3 bases at J, with 15 bases between the two ends. Germline V gives CDR1 SGHTA, CDR2 FQGNSA. CDR3 length equals 16 residues. CDR3: CASSLAGNDRFYEQYF. CDR3 sequence (DNA): TGTGCCAGCAGCTTAGCCGGGAATGACAGGTTCTACGAGCAGTACTTC.

This clone was counted only a few times. The chain has TRBV2 and TRBJ1-2; D gene uncertain. Germline V gene data show CDR1 as SNHLY and CDR2 as FYNNEI. Trimming pared 3 bases from V and 3 bases from J, leaving 8 bases between. The CDR3 contains 13 residues. The CDR3 here is CASSDEEDYGYTF. The CDR3 DNA reads as TGTGCCAGCAGTGACGAGGAGGACTATGGCTACACCTTC.

A few counts support this clone. The CDR3 DNA reads TGCAGTGCTAGAGATCAGGGAAGATGGACTGAAGCTTTCTTT. It specifies CSARDQGRWTEAFF. V and J are TRBV20-1 and TRBJ1-1, with D perhaps TRBD1 (5 bases). V lost 0 bases to trimming and J lost 5 bases, with 13 bases between them. Germline V gene data show CDR1 as DFQATT and CDR2 as SNEGSKA (reference sequence). CDR3 length equals 14 residues.

The chain couples TRBV5-1 to TRBJ1-1; 8 bases are shared with TRBD1. Germline CDR1 and CDR2: SGHRS and YFSETQ. The V and J ends lost 7 bases and 3 bases, in that order; junction bases with no gene match: 5. The CDR3 totals 13 residues. The CDR3 coding sequence is TGCGCCAGCGGGGTGACAGGGGACACTGAAGCTTTCTTT. It is translated as CASGVTGDTEAFF.

The chain combines TRBV15 with TRBJ1-5; no firm D call. This CDR3 spans 14 amino acids. CDR1 and CDR2 (germline): LNHNV, YYDKDF (reference sequence). The V end was cut by 5 bases, the J end by 2 bases, with 10 bases between. In DNA form, the CDR3 reads TGTGCCACCAGCCGGGTGGTGGGCAATCAGCCCCAGCATTTT. Translation gives CATSRVVGNQPQHF.

The chain combines TRBV7-3 with TRBJ2-2, with a possible D match to TRBD2 (6 bases). This CDR3 comprises 17 residues. Germline V gives CDR1 SGHTA, CDR2 FQGTGA. Trimming left V 4 bases short and J 0 bases short, with 15 bases between. The CDR3 sequence: CASSSTLAAANTGELFF. CDR3 bases: TGTGCCAGCAGCTCTACCTTAGCGGCAGCGAACACCGGGGAGCTGTTTTTT.

This clone was seen only a few times. One end of the junction varies from germline; a read error may be responsible. This chain links TRBV6-1 with TRBJ2-7; tentative D call: TRBD2 (6 bases). Germline CDR1 MNHNS, CDR2 SASEGT. The CDR3 sequence is 17 residues long. CDR3 bases: TGCGCCAGCAGGGCGGCTAGCGTTCCGCATAGCTCCTACGAGCAGTACTTC. It yields the protein CASRAASVPHSSYEQYF.